This T cell receptor (beta chain) is from a study of blood T cell repertoires in COVID-19. About the study: PBMCs, B-cell-depleted T cells, or T cells provided the cDNA or gDNA that made up the material.

Repertoires were generated with immunoSEQ multiplex PCR, while TCRdb's copy carries only in-frame clones and drops some. This table holds 260,000 or so clones, roughly 88% found once. Germline V CDR1 and CDR2: SGHNT, YENEEA. J was trimmed by 2 bases and V by 5 bases; bases with no gene match: 8. The CDR3 has 17 amino acids. The genes are TRBV11-3 and TRBJ2-6; 8 nucleotides agree with TRBD1. The sequencing sample was made of peripheral blood. This sequence originates from a human donor in a cohort sampled during active COVID-19. The CDR3 reads CASSPRTGKPGANVLTF. The CDR3, as DNA: TGTGCCAGCAGCCCCCGGACAGGGAAGCCTGGGGCCAACGTCCTGACTTTC.